The 12 T cell receptor beta chains reported below all come from one sample, sequenced in a study of CXCR3-negative and CXCR3-positive naive CD8 T cells. The study's findings and limits: More hydrophobic TRB CDR3s occurred in CXCR3-positive than in CXCR3-negative naive cells.

These TCRs are of unknown antigen specificity. The libraries of TRB cDNA were prepared using 5' RACE with UMI labels. With the 5' RACE reads reprocessed, TCRdb shows one record per CDR3 protein and no DNA. Its table lists about 150,000 distinct CDR3 sequences. The sequencing input was naive CXCR3+ CD8+ T cells from blood. Noted subset: CD45RO-CCR7+CD27+CD95- naive CD8+ T cells expressing CXCR3 (TNR3+). Receptors originate from a human donor in good health. Some clones in this sample may be carry-over from other donors' samples.

The chain carries TRBV15 and TRBJ2-1; the TCRdb D gene call, TRBD1, has no DNA to confirm it. In germline, CDR1 is LNHNV, CDR2 YYDKDF (reference sequence). The CDR3 extends over 15 amino acids. CDR3 region: CATSIQRGGRNEQFF.

The chain joins TRBV28 to TRBJ2-3; without DNA, the TCRdb call of TRBD1 cannot be checked. CDR3 length: 19 residues. Germline V CDR1 and CDR2: MDHEN, SYDVKM. This CDR3 is CARHRNLPLADGGTDTQYF.

This sequence joins TRBV12-3 or TRBV12-4 and TRBJ1-5; there is no DNA to check the TCRdb D call of TRBD1. The CDR3 consists of 16 residues. The CDR3 region is CASSLGWRQGNQPQHF.

The chain couples TRBV4-2 to TRBJ2-7; the TRBD1 assignment by TCRdb is unverifiable without DNA. Looked up from germline, CDR1 is LGHNA and CDR2 is YNFKEQ. The CDR3 is 15 amino acids. This CDR3 reads CASSERDAGTYEQYF.

This sequence joins TRBV28 and TRBJ2-7; checking the TCRdb D call of TRBD1 is not possible without DNA. This CDR3 contains 14 residues. Germline lookup yields CDR1 MDHEN and CDR2 SYDVKM. CDR3 residues: CASRGTDLPYEQYF.

CDR3 sequence reads: CSGGDRETYEAFF. The rearrangement uses TRBV20-1 and TRBJ1-1; there is no DNA to check the TCRdb D call of TRBD1. The length of the CDR3 is 13 residues. Germline CDR1 reads DFQATT; CDR2 reads SNEGSKA (reference sequence).

The chain couples TRBV11-2 to TRBJ2-5; TCRdb selects TRBD1, and the lack of DNA leaves this call unchecked. CDR3 length: 17 amino acids. Germline V lookup: CDR1 SGHAT, CDR2 FQNNGV. CDR3 sequence: CASSLDEARGPGETQYF.

This chain connects TRBV6-5 to TRBJ2-5; TCRdb lists TRBD2, though no DNA is available to test this call. This CDR3 contains 12 residues. Germline CDR1 and CDR2: MNHEY and SVGAGI. Here the CDR3 reads CAASGGLETQYF.

The chain has TRBV29-1 and TRBJ1-2. Germline CDR1 SQVTM, CDR2 ANQGSEA. CDR3 length equals 13 residues. CDR3 sequence: CSVEDGGYYGYTF.

CDR3 sequence reads: CASSQVGTGKETQYF. The chain uses TRBV3-2 and TRBJ2-5; lacking DNA, the TRBD1 call made by TCRdb goes unchecked. TRBV3-2 is described as a pseudogene. The CDR3 totals 15 residues.

The genes are TRBV15 and TRBJ2-5; absent DNA, TCRdb's TRBD2 call cannot be checked. The V gene's germline CDR1 is LNHNV and CDR2 YYDKDF (reference sequence). The CDR3 is 16 amino acids. CDR3 amino acids: CATSRDPMSGVETQYF.

This chain uses TRBV24-1 with TRBJ2-7; TCRdb indicates TRBD1, and absent DNA this call remains unverified. The CDR3 has 13 amino acids. Germline V lookup: CDR1 KGHDR, CDR2 SFDVKD. The CDR3 is CATSGGDGYEQYF.